This TCR beta chain was sequenced for a study of T cells in Graves' hyperthyroidism and ophthalmopathy. RNA transcripts gave rise to amplified TCR beta CDR3 regions. The HTBI primer set was used in a first-round RT-PCR of the TCR CDR3. TCRdb reprocessed the multiplex PCR reads with MiXCR, giving one entry per CDR3 protein. The sample records a few hundred thousand distinct CDR3 sequences, approximately 15% being singletons. Germline V gene data show CDR1 as SGDLS and CDR2 as YYNGEE. Trimming took off 0 bases at V and 6 bases at J, with 4 bases between the two ends. This CDR3 spans 12 amino acids. Reasons for excluding patients were uncontrolled infection, other autoimmune disease, pregnancy or lactation. Fresh 10 ml peripheral blood yielded PBMCs. Study findings and constraints: Most clonotypes expanded in the thyroid (above 0.001) were also present in blood.

This clonotype was seen more than once but under ten times. The antigen remains undetermined. The gene calls are TRBV9 and TRBJ1-5; D is unclear. The clonotype originates from a middle-aged woman with Graves' ophthalmopathy. Sequenced material: blood. The CDR3 loop reads CASSVDAQPQHF. CDR3 DNA sequence: TGTGCCAGCAGCGTAGATGCTCAGCCCCAGCATTTT. Full variable domain (remainder filled in from reference TRBV9 and TRBJ1-5): DSGVTQTPKHLITATGQRVTLRCSPRSGDLSVYWYQQSLDQGLQFLIQYYNGEERAKGNILERFSAQQFPDLHSELNLSSLELGDSALYFCASSVDAQPQHFGDGTRLSIL.